Following are 16 T cell receptor beta chains from one sample sequenced in a study of T cell repertoires in cytomegalovirus infection. Their antigens remain unidentified. TCRdb passed the reads through MiXCR, listing each CDR3 protein once. This table holds some 480,000 distinct CDR3 sequences, 25% to 35% found once. Sequenced here: cultured PBMCs, sampled from culture after CMV antigen stimulation. Every receptor here comes from a human donor in good health (CMV status not recorded). Some clones in this sample may be carry-over from other donors' samples.

V usage is TRBV5-4 and J usage is TRBJ2-3; possible D gene TRBD2, 6 bases. Germline V gene lookup returns CDR1 SGHNT and CDR2 YYREEE (reference sequence). CDR3 length: 14 residues. V was cut by 3 bases and J by 5 bases, with 13 bases left in between. The CDR3 coding sequence is TGTGCCAGCAGCTCCCGGGGGAGAGTAGATACGCAGTATTTT. Translating it yields CASSSRGRVDTQYF.

This clonotype was counted a few times. The J gene is TRBJ2-1, the V gene TRBV6-2 or TRBV6-3; possible D gene TRBD1, 5 bases. Trimming removed 5 bases at V and 5 bases at J, with 31 bases between. CDR1 is MNHEY, CDR2 SVGEGT, per germline. This CDR3 is built from 20 residues. CDR3 DNA sequence: TGTGCCAGCAGTGACCAGGGTCTCAGTCTTAATTATGGTATCGACAATGAGCAGTTCTTC. Protein sequence: CASSDQGLSLNYGIDNEQFF.

The gene calls are TRBV29-1 and TRBJ2-7; 8 bases are a match to TRBD1. J lost 0 bases, V lost 7 bases, and 5 bases had no gene match. This CDR3 region has 13 residues. Germline CDR1 SQVTM, CDR2 ANQGSEA. The CDR3 nucleotides read TGCAGCGCCTCGACAGGGGTCTCCTACGAGCAGTACTTC. It encodes CSASTGVSYEQYF.

In this sample, this clonotype turned up once. The chain combines TRBV29-1 with TRBJ2-2; possible D gene TRBD2, 5 bases. The CDR3 contains 16 residues. Between the trimmed V and J ends, which lost 1 base and 4 bases, there was a span of 16 bases. CDR1 SQVTM and CDR2 ANQGSEA come from the germline V gene. DNA for the CDR3: TGCAGCGTTGAAGGGGGAGTCTCAAGAAGCACCGGGGAGCTGTTTTTT. This sequence encodes CSVEGGVSRSTGELFF.

This chain joins TRBV6-6 and TRBJ2-3, with D hard to call. Germline V gives CDR1 MNHNY, CDR2 SVGAGI (reference sequence). The CDR3 sequence is 17 residues long. V lost 2 bases and J lost 0, with 15 bases in between. The DNA for the CDR3 is TGTGCCAGCAGTTACCCAGTAGGGTTAACTAGCACAGATACGCAGTATTTT. Encoded protein: CASSYPVGLTSTDTQYF.

This clonotype was detected ten times or more. The chain couples TRBV7-2 to TRBJ2-7; 7 positions match TRBD2. The junction had 6 bases not matched to a gene; V was cut back by 5 bases and J by 2 bases. This CDR3 has 14 amino acids. The germline V gene encodes CDR1 SGHTA and CDR2 FQGNSA. The CDR3 sequence: CASSPGGRTYEQYV. The DNA of the CDR3 is TGTGCCAGCAGCCCCGGGGGGAGGACCTACGAGCAGTACGTC.

As to this clonotype: One end of the junction varies from germline; a read error may be responsible. The chain employs TRBV12-3 or TRBV12-4 and TRBJ2-1, with D possibly matching TRBD1 (6 bases). CDR3 length: 12 residues. The CDR3: CASSPDAGEHFF. CDR3 in DNA: TGTGCCAGCAGTCCCGACGCAGGGGAGCACTTCTTC.

This clonotype has more than one count but fewer than ten. The chain joins TRBV20-1 to TRBJ1-1; D gene uncertain. The CDR3 contains 13 residues. CDR1 and CDR2 from the germline V gene are DFQATT and SNEGSKA (reference sequence). With 3 bases removed from V and 0 bases from J, the gap between germline ends came to 8 bases. The DNA of the CDR3 is TGCAGTGCTAGGGGGAATTTGAACACTGAAGCTTTCTTT. Amino acids: CSARGNLNTEAFF.

This clonotype was counted only a few times. J is TRBJ2-7 and V is TRBV28; tentatively, D is TRBD1 (5 bases). This CDR3 comprises 14 residues. The V end lost 7 bases, the J end lost 5 bases, and 18 bases lay between the germline ends. CDR1 is MDHEN, CDR2 SYDVKM, per germline. The CDR3 loop reads CASTPFSGPNEQYF. CDR3 DNA sequence: TGTGCCAGCACTCCGTTTTCAGGGCCCAACGAGCAGTACTTC. Full variable domain (rest looked up from reference TRBV28 and TRBJ2-7): DVKVTQSSRYLVKRTGEKVFLECVQDMDHENMFWYRQDPGLGLRLIYFSYDVKMKEKGDIPEGYSVSREKKERFSLILESASTNQTSMYLCASTPFSGPNEQYFGPGTRLTVT.

This clonotype was detected a few times. This sequence joins TRBV7-2 and TRBJ2-1, with 13 bases identical to TRBD2. CDR1 is SGHTA and CDR2 is FQGNSA in the germline V gene. Trimming took 5 bases from V and 4 from J; bases not matched to a gene: 17. This CDR3 is built from 20 residues. The CDR3 reads CASSRILTGLAGEPYNEQFF. The DNA for the CDR3 is TGTGCCAGCAGCCGAATTTTAACCGGACTAGCGGGAGAACCTTACAATGAGCAGTTCTTC.

The rearrangement joins TRBV7-2 to TRBJ2-6; no clear D. With 5 bases removed from V and 2 bases from J, the gap between germline ends came to 10 bases. The CDR3 consists of 15 residues. Germline V gene lookup returns CDR1 SGHTA and CDR2 FQGNSA. In DNA, the CDR3 is TGTGCCAGCAGCCCCCGCCCCCCTGGGGCCAACGTCCTGACTTTC. Its translation: CASSPRPPGANVLTF.

The chain recombines TRBV6-2 or TRBV6-3 with TRBJ2-2, with 7 bases lining up with TRBD1. CDR1 is MNHEY and CDR2 is SVGEGT in the germline V gene. Trimming took 6 bases from V and 3 from J; bases not matched to a gene: 4. The CDR3 sequence is 14 residues long. The CDR3 protein is CASRKTGDTGELFF. In DNA form, the CDR3 reads TGTGCCAGCAGAAAAACAGGGGACACCGGGGAGCTGTTTTTT.

This sequence joins TRBV4-1 and TRBJ2-3; D call uncertain. Deletions cut 6 bases from V and 2 bases from J, with 15 bases between. CDR1 is MGHRA, CDR2 YSYEKL, per germline. This CDR3 region has 15 residues. The CDR3, as DNA: TGCGCCAGCAGTCCCGGGTTTGGTATCACAGATACGCAGTATTTT. Its translation is CASSPGFGITDTQYF.

The J gene is TRBJ1-5, the V gene TRBV6-2 or TRBV6-3; the D gene is possibly TRBD1 (5 bases). The CDR3 has 16 residues. The ends were cut back, 7 bases at V and 7 bases at J, with 23 bases in the middle. Looked up from germline, CDR1 is MNHEY and CDR2 is SVGEGT. The CDR3 reads CASKGVSGASGQPQHF. The CDR3 DNA is TGTGCCAGCAAGGGAGTCAGTGGGGCTAGCGGGCAGCCCCAGCATTTT.

CDR3 sequence: CASSARLAGGGNEQFF. The CDR3 bases are TGTGCCAGCAGTGCCCGACTAGCGGGAGGTGGGAATGAGCAGTTCTTC. The rearrangement uses TRBV6-4 and TRBJ2-1; 13 nucleotides align to TRBD2. This CDR3 contains 16 residues. Germline CDR1 and CDR2: MRHNA and SNTAGT. Trimming at V came to 4 bases and at J to 7 bases, leaving 7 bases not matched to a gene.

The rearrangement links TRBV7-3 to TRBJ2-2, with D uncertain. V was cut by 2 bases and J by 5 bases, with 9 bases left in between. The CDR3 is 14 amino acids. Germline V gene sequence: CDR1 SGHTA, CDR2 FQGTGA. This CDR3 is CASSLSGATGELFF. CDR3 nucleotides: TGTGCCAGCAGCTTATCAGGAGCGACCGGGGAGCTGTTTTTT.